These 27 T cell receptor beta chains share one sample of origin, sequenced in a study of blood T cell repertoires in COVID-19 (dated by TCRdb to 2018 to 2020). The protocol used for the library was the immunoSEQ multiplex PCR assay. In its TCRdb copy, this immuneACCESS table keeps in-frame sequences only and misses some clones. Where compared with another copy, unresolved V genes explain less than half of these, and the others have no known cause. This sample comprises over 300,000 clones, 90% of them detected only once. The ten largest clonotypes hold 6.5% to 8% of the sample. The source material was peripheral blood. Receptors originate from a man in his late teens or twenties with active or convalescent COVID-19.

The chain uses TRBV25-1 and TRBJ2-3; perhaps TRBD2 as D (5 bases). The CDR3 runs to 14 residues. Germline V gene data show CDR1 as MGHDK and CDR2 as SYGVNS. The V end was cut by 6 bases, the J end by 0 bases, with 10 bases between. Written as DNA, the CDR3 is TGTGCCAGCAGGAGGGCAGAAAGCACAGATACGCAGTATTTT. Encoded protein: CASRRAESTDTQYF.

The chain links TRBV28 to TRBJ2-2; 10 positions agree with TRBD1. The ends lost 4 bases at V and 6 bases at J; junction bases unmatched: 8. The CDR3 loop spans 16 amino acids. CDR1 and CDR2 (germline): MDHEN, SYDVKM. The chain's CDR3 is CASSSPGQGMAGELFF. The CDR3 region has the DNA TGTGCCAGCAGTTCGCCGGGACAGGGGATGGCCGGGGAGCTGTTTTTT.

The chain uses TRBV28 and TRBJ2-7; the match to TRBD2 covers 9 bases. J gave up 0 bases and V 3 bases, and 6 bases lay outside the gene matches. CDR1 and CDR2 (germline): MDHEN, SYDVKM. The CDR3 is 16 residues long. The CDR3 coding sequence is TGTGCCAGCAGTTTCGCTAGCGGGGTCGCCTCCTACGAGCAGTACTTC. It specifies CASSFASGVASYEQYF.

The chain is built from TRBV28 and TRBJ1-1, with unresolved D. The CDR3 contains 11 residues. Deletions cut 2 bases from V and 8 bases from J, with 6 bases between. Looked up from germline, CDR1 is MDHEN and CDR2 is SYDVKM. The chain's CDR3 is CASSLLREAFF. CDR3 nucleotides: TGTGCCAGCAGTTTACTCAGGGAAGCTTTCTTT.

The chain carries TRBV27 and TRBJ1-4; TRBD1 might be the D (6 bases). The V gene's germline CDR1 is MNHEY and CDR2 SMNVEV (reference sequence). The CDR3 contains 15 residues. V was clipped by 6 bases and J by 5 bases, with 16 bases between them. The chain's CDR3 is CASSPGQKQNEKLFF. The DNA of the CDR3 is TGTGCCAGCAGCCCCGGACAGAAACAAAATGAAAAACTGTTTTTT.

This chain connects TRBV11-3 to TRBJ1-1; D perhaps matches TRBD1 (6 bases). V shed 5 bases and J shed 4 bases, with 14 bases lying between them. The CDR3 length is 14 residues. In germline, CDR1 is SGHNT, CDR2 YENEEA. CDR3 DNA sequence: TGTGCCAGCAGCCCACAGGGCGGGAGCACTGAAGCTTTCTTT. It yields the protein CASSPQGGSTEAFF. The whole variable domain, remainder taken from reference TRBV11-3 and TRBJ1-1, is EAGVVQSPRYKIIEKKQPVAFWCNPISGHNTLYWYLQNLGQGPELLIRYENEEAVDDSQLPKDRFSAERLKGVDSTLKIQPAELGDSAVYLCASSPQGGSTEAFFGQGTRLTVV.

V is TRBV6-5 and J is TRBJ1-2; 9 nucleotides line up with TRBD1. Germline trimming cut 4 bases from V and 4 bases from J; bases unmatched to any gene: 4. This CDR3 has 14 residues. Germline CDR1 and CDR2: MNHEY and SVGAGI. This CDR3 reads CASSSLGQGYGYTF. CDR3 in DNA: TGTGCCAGCAGTTCCCTGGGACAGGGCTATGGCTACACCTTC.

This chain links TRBV19 with TRBJ2-2; 8 positions agree with TRBD1. The CDR3 extends over 17 amino acids. Germline lookup yields CDR1 LNHDA and CDR2 SQIVND (reference sequence). The V segment lost 3 bases and the J segment 1 base; nucleotides outside the gene matches: 7. The CDR3 here is CASSIEYGTGNTGELFF. As DNA, the CDR3 is TGTGCCAGTAGTATTGAGTACGGGACAGGGAACACCGGGGAGCTGTTTTTT.

J is TRBJ2-4 and V is TRBV27, with D tentatively TRBD1 (5 bases). The V gene's germline CDR1 is MNHEY and CDR2 SMNVEV (reference sequence). V was clipped by 4 bases and J by 3 bases, with 7 bases between them. The CDR3 is made up of 13 amino acids. CDR3 residues: CASSCRDKNIQYF. CDR3 bases: TGTGCCAGCAGTTGCAGGGACAAAAACATTCAGTACTTC.

CDR3 amino acids: CASSPPGTGANVLTF. The DNA of the CDR3 is TGTGCCAGCAGTCCACCCGGGACTGGGGCCAACGTCCTGACTTTC. The V gene is TRBV28, the J gene TRBJ2-6, with a possible D match to TRBD2 (5 bases). This CDR3 has 15 residues. Germline CDR1 is MDHEN and CDR2 is SYDVKM. V dropped 5 bases and J dropped 2 bases, with 10 bases sitting between them.

The V gene is TRBV7-9, the J gene TRBJ1-1; D is unresolved. The CDR3 extends over 12 amino acids. Germline CDR1 SEHNR, CDR2 FQNEAQ (reference sequence). Deletions cut 5 bases from V and 10 bases from J, with 14 bases between. The CDR3 bases are TGTGCCAGCAGCCCAACATGGGAGGGAGCTTTCTTT. It translates to CASSPTWEGAFF.

The chain combines TRBV27 with TRBJ2-7; TRBD1 matches 7 bases. Germline assignment: CDR1 MNHEY and CDR2 SMNVEV (reference sequence). The CDR3 is 14 amino acids. V dropped 6 bases and J dropped 3; count of bases not matched to a gene: 8. CDR3 region: CASSTGTENYEQYF. The CDR3 DNA sequence: TGTGCCAGCAGCACCGGGACAGAAAACTACGAGCAGTACTTC.

As concerns this clone: One end of the junction fails to match germline, which may point to a read error. The chain is built from TRBV5-1 and TRBJ2-6; 8 bases are a match to TRBD1. This CDR3 is 16 amino acids long. Germline assignment: CDR1 SGHRS and CDR2 YFSETQ. DNA of the CDR3: TGCGCCAGCAGCGGACAGGGAATTGATGGGGCCAACGTGCTGACTTTC. Protein product: CASSGQGIDGANVLTF.

This chain connects TRBV13 to TRBJ1-2; no definite D call. The CDR3 consists of 15 residues. The germline gives CDR1 PRHDT, CDR2 FYEKMQ (reference sequence). V was clipped by 7 bases and J by 1 base, with 16 bases between them. CDR3 region: CASIPGKRVNYGYTF. The CDR3 bases are TGTGCCAGCATACCGGGAAAACGGGTTAACTATGGCTACACCTTC. Using reference TRBV13 and TRBJ1-2 for the parts outside the CDR3, the full variable domain is AAGVIQSPRHLIKEKRETATLKCYPIPRHDTVYWYQQGPGQDPQFLISFYEKMQSDKGSIPDRFSAQQFSDYHSELNMSSLELGDSALYFCASIPGKRVNYGYTFGSGTRLTVV.

V gene TRBV30 combines with J gene TRBJ2-2, with D possibly matching TRBD2 (6 bases). Trimming took off 3 bases at V and 1 base at J, with 21 bases between the two ends. CDR1 and CDR2 from the germline V gene are GTSNPN and SVGIG (reference sequence). The CDR3 runs 18 residues. CDR3 bases: TGTGCCTGGAGGGACGGGATGGTAGCGGTTTGGAACACCGGGGAGCTGTTTTTT. This encodes CAWRDGMVAVWNTGELFF.

This clone was observed once. This chain links TRBV6-2 or TRBV6-3 with TRBJ2-3, with 7 bases aligning to TRBD2. V shed 2 bases and J 4 bases; nucleotides not matched to a gene: 12. The CDR3 has 17 residues. Germline-derived CDR1 and CDR2 are MNHEY and SVGEGT. CDR3 region: CASSYISGAPPADTQYF. The CDR3 bases are TGTGCCAGCAGTTACATCAGCGGGGCCCCCCCAGCAGATACGCAGTATTTT.

The V call is TRBV5-1, the J call TRBJ1-1, with no clear D. Deletions cut 0 bases from V and 2 bases from J, with 8 bases between. The germline CDR1 and CDR2 sequences are SGHRS and YFSETQ. The CDR3 spans 14 residues. In nucleotides, the CDR3 is TGCGCCAGCAGCTTGGCAGTTGGTAACACTGAAGCTTTCTTT. It specifies CASSLAVGNTEAFF.

The chain couples TRBV5-1 to TRBJ2-5; TRBD2 agrees at 14 bases. Looked up from germline, CDR1 is SGHRS and CDR2 is YFSETQ. The CDR3 sequence is 16 residues long. Trimming at V came to 4 bases and at J to 3 bases, leaving 5 bases not matched to a gene. In DNA form, the CDR3 reads TGCGCCAGCAGCCTGTGGGGACTAGCGGGAGAAGAGACCCAGTACTTC. Its translation is CASSLWGLAGEETQYF.

This chain joins TRBV12-3 or TRBV12-4 and TRBJ2-1; D unresolved. V dropped 6 bases and J dropped 8 bases, with 8 bases sitting between them. The CDR3 contains 11 residues. This chain's CDR3 is CASSKIDEQFF. The CDR3 DNA follows: TGTGCCAGCAGCAAAATTGATGAGCAGTTCTTC.

The chain links TRBV7-9 to TRBJ1-4, with D possibly matching TRBD1 (5 bases). In germline, CDR1 is SEHNR, CDR2 FQNEAQ (reference sequence). This CDR3 region has 17 residues. V was trimmed by 7 bases and J by 7 bases, leaving 25 bases between them. The CDR3 loop reads CASTHRFGRESFEKLFF. DNA of the CDR3: TGTGCCAGCACCCACCGATTCGGCAGGGAAAGTTTTGAAAAACTGTTTTTT.

V gene TRBV11-2 combines with J gene TRBJ2-5; 9 bases are shared with TRBD2. Per germline, CDR1 SGHAT and CDR2 FQNNGV. The CDR3 spans 16 residues. V was clipped by 4 bases and J by 5 bases; unmatched bases: 11. As DNA, the CDR3 is TGTGCCAGCAGCTCACTTGAGCGGGGGGCCGAGGAGACCCAGTACTTC. It is translated as CASSSLERGAEETQYF. Full variable domain (remainder filled in from reference TRBV11-2 and TRBJ2-5): EAGVAQSPRYKIIEKRQSVAFWCNPISGHATLYWYQQILGQGPKLLIQFQNNGVVDDSQLPKDRFSAERLKGVDSTLKIQPAKLEDSAVYLCASSSLERGAEETQYFGPGTRLLVL.

This clone was detected only once. This chain links TRBV14 with TRBJ1-4; weak D call: TRBD1 (5 bases). This CDR3 spans 15 amino acids. Germline-derived CDR1 and CDR2 are SGHDN and FVKESK. V was cut by 6 bases and J by 7 bases, with 18 bases left in between. CDR3 nucleotides: TGTGCCAGCAGAAACTCGGGGGGAAACTCTGAAAAACTGTTTTTT. Translating it yields CASRNSGGNSEKLFF.

In this sample, this clone turned up a few times. J is TRBJ2-1 and V is TRBV7-9; D remains unclear. The CDR3 sequence is 13 residues long. The germline V gene encodes CDR1 SEHNR and CDR2 FQNEAQ (reference sequence). Trimming removed 6 bases at V and 6 bases at J, with 12 bases between. CDR3 protein: CASSSTGGNEQFF. Written as DNA, the CDR3 is TGTGCCAGCAGTTCGACCGGCGGCAATGAGCAGTTCTTC.

The chain uses TRBV28 and TRBJ1-3; 7 bases line up with TRBD1. V lost 6 bases, J lost 5 bases, and 10 bases stayed unmatched. The CDR3 runs to 15 residues. From germline, CDR1 is MDHEN and CDR2 SYDVKM. As DNA, the CDR3 is TGTGCCAGCAGCTGGAGACAGGGTGGGAGAAACACCATATATTTT. Its protein is CASSWRQGGRNTIYF.

Written as DNA, the CDR3 is TGCAGCGTTGTCCCGGGTGCGGTGCCAGATACGCAGTATTTT. Residues: CSVVPGAVPDTQYF. V is TRBV29-1 and J is TRBJ2-3; D is uncertain. In germline, CDR1 is SQVTM, CDR2 ANQGSEA. Trimming stripped 4 bases from V and 4 bases from J, with 15 bases between. The CDR3 sequence is 14 residues long.

This clone was recorded a few times. The V and J genes are TRBV7-2 and TRBJ2-1, with D maybe TRBD1 (6 bases). CDR3 length: 12 amino acids. The V gene's germline CDR1 is SGHTA and CDR2 FQGNSA. Trimming removed 5 bases at V and 15 bases at J, with 17 bases between. The CDR3 loop is CASSRDIWTTFF. DNA for the CDR3: TGTGCCAGCAGCCGGGACATCTGGACGACGTTCTTC.

The chain joins TRBV19 to TRBJ2-2; 7 bases align to TRBD1. After removal of 8 bases from V and 0 bases from J, the junction contained 3 bases not matched to a gene. The germline gives CDR1 LNHDA, CDR2 SQIVND (reference sequence). This CDR3 region has 14 residues. The CDR3: CASQGTANTGELFF. The CDR3 region has the DNA TGTGCCAGTCAGGGGACAGCGAACACCGGGGAGCTGTTTTTT.